This T cell receptor (beta chain) was recovered during a study of control samples from healthy donors and cancer patients. The assay was immunoSEQ multiplex PCR, and TCRdb's table has in-frame clones only and misses some. The table has approximately 180,000 clones, more than 90% seen once; the top ten hold roughly 2.1%. The length of the CDR3 is 14 residues. Germline-derived CDR1 and CDR2 are SGHTS and YDEGEE. After removal of 1 base from V and 3 bases from J, the junction contained 2 bases not matched to a gene. The sequenced material came from blood. The chain links TRBV5-8 to TRBJ1-2; TRBD1 matches 8 bases. The sequence came from a woman in her thirties or forties in good health. The CDR3 loop is CASSLLQGDYGYTF. CDR3 nucleotides: TGTGCCAGCAGCTTGTTACAGGGGGACTATGGCTACACCTTC.